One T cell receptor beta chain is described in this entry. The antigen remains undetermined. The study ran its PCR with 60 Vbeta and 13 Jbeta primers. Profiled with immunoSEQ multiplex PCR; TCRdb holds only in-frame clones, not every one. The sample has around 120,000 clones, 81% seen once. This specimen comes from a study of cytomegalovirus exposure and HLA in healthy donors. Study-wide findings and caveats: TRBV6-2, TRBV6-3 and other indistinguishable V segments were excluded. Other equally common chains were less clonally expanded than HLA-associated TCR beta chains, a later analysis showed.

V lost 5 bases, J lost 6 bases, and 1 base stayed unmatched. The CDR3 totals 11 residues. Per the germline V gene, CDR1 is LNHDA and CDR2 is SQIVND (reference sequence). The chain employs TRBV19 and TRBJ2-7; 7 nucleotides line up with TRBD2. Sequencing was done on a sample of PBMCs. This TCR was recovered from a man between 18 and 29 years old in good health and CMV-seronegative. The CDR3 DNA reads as TGTGCCAGTAGTTCGGGGGGCGAGCAGTACTTC. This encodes CASSSGGEQYF.